This T cell receptor beta chain was identified during a study of shared clonotypes between healthy human individuals. Produced via immunoSEQ multiplex PCR; TCRdb's table is partial and in-frame only. The sample carries 740,000 or so clones, roughly 73% recorded once. This receptor was taken from a woman aged 25 to 39 in good health. The sequenced sample was memory CD4+ T cells sorted from blood. Subset reported: CD45RA-negative fraction.

The CDR3 region has the DNA TGTGCCAGTAGAAGAACAGGGGGCCCTAGCACAGATACGCAGTATTTT. Its protein product is CASRRTGGPSTDTQYF. The chain has TRBV19 and TRBJ2-3; 9 nucleotides match TRBD1. The V and J ends lost 6 bases and 0 bases, in that order; junction bases with no gene match: 7. Looked up from germline, CDR1 is LNHDA and CDR2 is SQIVND (reference sequence). CDR3 length: 16 residues.